These 26 T cell receptor beta chains were all obtained from the same sample, sequenced in a study of identical twins. TCRdb re-derived calls from the 5' RACE reads in MiXCR, one entry per CDR3 protein. Of more than 350,000 distinct CDR3 sequences in the sample, about 9% are singletons; the top ten hold more than 8%. Sequencing input: naive T cells sorted from blood. Receptors were obtained from a woman between 50 and 59 years old in good health.

The V call is TRBV5-1, the J call TRBJ2-5; D is possibly TRBD1 (6 bases). Trimming left V 3 bases short and J 5 bases short, with 17 bases between. Germline V gene sequence: CDR1 SGHRS, CDR2 YFSETQ. The CDR3 runs to 15 residues. The CDR3 loop is CASSSVRTVAETQYF. CDR3 nucleotides: TGCGCCAGCAGCTCCGTTCGGACAGTGGCCGAGACCCAGTACTTC.

The chain recombines TRBV7-8 with TRBJ2-7; 13 bases agree with TRBD2. The J segment lost 2 bases and the V segment lost 5 bases, leaving 9 bases of the junction unmatched. The CDR3 runs to 17 residues. Germline CDR1 SGHVS, CDR2 FQNEAQ. CDR3 sequence (DNA): TGTGCCAGCAGCCCCCAAACTAGCGGGGGGGCTACCTACGAGCAGTACTTC. It yields the protein CASSPQTSGGATYEQYF.

Details on this clonotype: This may be a read error: a much more frequent sequence differs by one nucleotide. The chain links TRBV7-3 to TRBJ2-5; 10 bases align to TRBD1. Germline V gene sequence: CDR1 SGHTA, CDR2 FQGTGA. The CDR3 length is 15 residues. The CDR3 loop is CASSLTPGTGETKYF. The CDR3 DNA reads as TGTGCCAGCAGCTTAACGCCAGGGACAGGGGAGACCAAGTACTTC.

This clonotype has just one count. The chain is built from TRBV11-2 and TRBJ2-3, with 7 bases matching TRBD1. The trim removed 1 base at V and 0 bases at J, leaving 7 bases unmatched. Germline-derived CDR1 and CDR2 are SGHAT and FQNNGV. The CDR3 is 17 amino acids. The CDR3 is CASSLVPGGTSTDTQYF. In DNA form, the CDR3 reads TGTGCCAGCAGCTTAGTTCCAGGGGGTACTAGCACAGATACGCAGTATTTT.

The chain recombines TRBV12-3 or TRBV12-4 with TRBJ2-2, with a possible D match to TRBD2 (6 bases). Trimming took 5 bases from V and 2 from J, leaving 12 bases between them. There are 15 residues in the CDR3. CDR3 sequence reads: CASSARGGNTGELFF. CDR3 DNA sequence: TGTGCCAGCAGTGCGAGGGGAGGAAACACCGGGGAGCTGTTTTTT.

This clonotype was seen repeatedly, ten times or more. The chain carries TRBV5-1 and TRBJ1-5, with D possibly matching TRBD1 (6 bases). The germline V gene encodes CDR1 SGHRS and CDR2 YFSETQ. V lost 1 base to trimming and J lost 0 bases, with 14 bases between them. The CDR3 sequence is 17 residues long. CDR3 in amino acids: CASSLYSRTDSNQPQHF. For the CDR3, the DNA is TGCGCCAGCAGCTTGTATTCCCGGACAGATAGCAATCAGCCCCAGCATTTT.

The V call is TRBV11-2, the J call TRBJ2-7; D is unresolved. The germline CDR1 and CDR2 sequences are SGHAT and FQNNGV. This CDR3 is built from 13 residues. V gave up 0 bases and J gave up 4 bases, with 7 bases separating them. CDR3 coding DNA: TGTGCCAGCAGCTTAGATGGGTCGTACGAGCAGTACGTC. It is translated as CASSLDGSYEQYV.

CDR3 sequence: CASSPRGGLAGNTGELFF. The CDR3 coding sequence is TGTGCCAGCAGCCCGCGGGGGGGGCTAGCGGGCAACACCGGGGAGCTGTTTTTT. The chain couples TRBV4-2 to TRBJ2-2, with TRBD2 matching 9 bases. Germline V CDR1 and CDR2: LGHNA, YNFKEQ. With 4 bases clipped from V and 2 bases from J, the junction kept 11 bases outside the gene matches. The CDR3 consists of 18 residues.

This rearrangement joins TRBV7-8 to TRBJ1-5; TRBD1 might be the D (5 bases). Deletions cut 3 bases from V and 0 bases from J, with 12 bases between. From germline, CDR1 is SGHVS and CDR2 FQNEAQ. This CDR3 has 16 residues. The DNA for the CDR3 is TGTGCCAGCAGCTTCGGGGCGGTCGGTAGCAATCAGCCCCAGCATTTT. This codes for CASSFGAVGSNQPQHF.

This clonotype came up many times. The J gene is TRBJ2-2, the V gene TRBV29-1; D may match TRBD1 or TRBD2 (5 bases each). Germline V CDR1 and CDR2: SQVTM, ANQGSEA. Trimming took off 0 bases at V and 5 bases at J, with 13 bases between the two ends. This CDR3 is 15 amino acids long. The DNA for the CDR3 is TGCAGCGTTGAAGATGGGGGTTCGGGAACCGGGGAGCTGTTTTTT. It codes for CSVEDGGSGTGELFF.

At least ten counts were recorded for this clonotype. The chain has TRBV12-3 or TRBV12-4 and TRBJ2-1, with D unclear. This CDR3 has 13 amino acids. The CDR3 protein is CVLLDSTYNEQFF. The CDR3 DNA sequence: TGTGTCCTCCTAGATTCCACCTACAATGAGCAGTTCTTC.

This clonotype appeared a few times. V gene TRBV12-3 or TRBV12-4 combines with J gene TRBJ2-7; the D gene is possibly TRBD1 (6 bases). The V end lost 7 bases, the J end lost 0 bases, and 19 bases lay between the germline ends. The CDR3 consists of 16 residues. The CDR3 DNA reads TGTGCCAGCACCCCAGGGGAATGGAGAAGCTCCTACGAGCAGTACTTC. It encodes CASTPGEWRSSYEQYF.

This chain uses TRBV5-1 with TRBJ2-3; tentative D call: TRBD1 (5 bases). V was shortened by 3 bases and J by 0 bases, with 11 bases between the two germline ends. This CDR3 region has 15 residues. Germline CDR1 and CDR2: SGHRS and YFSETQ. CDR3 DNA sequence: TGCGCCAGCAGCTCTAGACAGACTAGCACAGATACGCAGTATTTT. Translation gives CASSSRQTSTDTQYF. The whole variable domain, remainder taken from reference TRBV5-1 and TRBJ2-3, is KAGVTQTPRYLIKTRGQQVTLSCSPISGHRSVSWYQQTPGQGLQFLFEYFSETQRNKGNFPGRFSGRQFSNSRSEMNVSTLELGDSALYLCASSSRQTSTDTQYFGPGTRLTVL.

This chain uses TRBV5-5 with TRBJ2-1; no clear D gene. Trimming pared 6 bases from V and 3 bases from J, leaving 10 bases between. The germline V gene encodes CDR1 SGHKS and CDR2 YYEKEE (reference sequence). The CDR3 loop spans 13 amino acids. The CDR3 DNA reads as TGTGCCAGCACGGCGGCCCTCTACAATGAGCAGTTCTTC. Its protein is CASTAALYNEQFF. The variable domain in full, with the rest retrieved from reference TRBV5-5 and TRBJ2-1, is DAGVTQSPTHLIKTRGQQVTLRCSPISGHKSVSWYQQVLGQGPQFIFQYYEKEERGRGNFPDRFSARQFPNYSSELNVNALLLGDSALYLCASTAALYNEQFFGPGTRLTVL.

This clonotype was recorded many times. CDR3 amino acids: CASSLGTGGTEAFF. The CDR3 coding sequence is TGTGCCAGCAGTCTCGGGACGGGCGGCACTGAAGCTTTCTTT. This chain connects TRBV12-3 or TRBV12-4 to TRBJ1-1, with TRBD1 as a possible D gene (5 bases). V lost 5 bases and J lost 4, with 14 bases in between. CDR3 size: 14 residues.

The CDR3 sequence is CASSTIAGGSNEQFF. CDR3 sequence (DNA): TGTGCCAGCAGCACCATAGCGGGAGGAAGCAATGAGCAGTTCTTC. The chain combines TRBV9 with TRBJ2-1; the match to TRBD2 covers 10 bases. This CDR3 comprises 15 residues. The germline gives CDR1 SGDLS, CDR2 YYNGEE. Trimming at V came to 4 bases and at J to 6 bases, leaving 7 bases not matched to a gene.

This clonotype was observed many times. The V gene is TRBV20-1, the J gene TRBJ2-5; the D is unclear. V gave up 3 bases and J gave up 4 bases, with 12 bases separating them. The germline gives CDR1 DFQATT, CDR2 SNEGSKA (reference sequence). The CDR3 has 13 residues. The CDR3 sequence: CSARVGSLETQYF. Written as DNA, the CDR3 is TGCAGTGCTAGGGTCGGTAGTTTAGAGACCCAGTACTTC.

This clonotype was detected only a few times. The chain recombines TRBV9 with TRBJ2-2, with a weak D call TRBD2 (5 bases). This CDR3 comprises 16 residues. CDR1 is SGDLS and CDR2 is YYNGEE in the germline V gene. The V and J ends lost 1 base and 0 bases respectively, with 10 bases between them. The CDR3 spells CASSVSRGTNTGELFF. The CDR3 bases are TGTGCCAGCAGCGTATCACGGGGAACGAACACCGGGGAGCTGTTTTTT.

This clonotype was seen repeatedly, ten times or more. The V gene is TRBV7-9, the J gene TRBJ2-7; unclear D gene. The length of the CDR3 is 13 residues. V lost 2 bases and J lost 3, with 8 bases in between. Looked up from germline, CDR1 is SEHNR and CDR2 is FQNEAQ (reference sequence). As DNA, the CDR3 is TGTGCCAGCAGCTTACGGCAGAGCTACGAGCAGTACTTC. Its translation is CASSLRQSYEQYF.

About this clonotype: Just one base apart from a much larger clone, this may be a read error. The chain combines TRBV3-1 with TRBJ2-4; the D is unclear. In germline, CDR1 is LGHDT, CDR2 YNNKEL (reference sequence). The CDR3 runs 12 residues. This CDR3 reads CASSQGELWVNF. The CDR3 DNA reads as TGTGCCAGCAGCCAAGGCGAATTGTGGGTGAACTTC.

The gene calls are TRBV6-2 or TRBV6-3 and TRBJ2-7; D may be TRBD2 (5 bases). From germline, CDR1 is MNHEY and CDR2 SVGEGT. Trimming removed 10 bases at V and 10 bases at J, with 23 bases between. The CDR3 consists of 13 residues. The CDR3, as DNA: TGTGCCATCGGACCGGGGAGAAATCGCGATCAGTACTTC. Encoded protein: CAIGPGRNRDQYF.

CDR3 in amino acids: CASSKGSSGSYEQYV. The CDR3 DNA sequence: TGTGCCAGCAGCAAAGGATCGAGCGGGAGCTACGAGCAGTACGTC. The chain links TRBV21-1 to TRBJ2-7; the table's D call, TRBD2, was not checked against the DNA. TRBV21-1 is tagged as a pseudogene. CDR3 size: 15 residues.

V gene TRBV19 combines with J gene TRBJ1-1; 7 positions match TRBD1. V dropped 6 bases and J dropped 3; count of bases not matched to a gene: 10. The CDR3 is 15 amino acids. Germline V gene sequence: CDR1 LNHDA, CDR2 SQIVND (reference sequence). The DNA for the CDR3 is TGTGCCAGTAGGGGGGACAGAGAACGCGACACTGAAGCTTTCTTT. Translated: CASRGDRERDTEAFF.

Worth noting for this clonotype: This could be a read error, since a much larger clone is one nucleotide away. J is TRBJ2-1 and V is TRBV10-3; TRBD1 is a possible D gene (5 bases). V lost 4 bases to trimming and J lost 5 bases, with 12 bases between them. The CDR3 sequence is 14 residues long. Germline-derived CDR1 and CDR2 are ENHRY and SYGVKD. The CDR3 sequence: CAISGRVPNNEQFF. CDR3 sequence (DNA): TGTGCCATCAGTGGCAGGGTCCCTAACAATGAGCAGTTCTTC.

This clonotype was picked up many times. This chain's CDR3 is CASRGTSGTGEQYF. The CDR3 DNA reads as TGCGCCAGCAGGGGGACTAGCGGGACCGGCGAGCAGTACTTC. V and J are TRBV10-2 and TRBJ2-7; 13 bases agree with TRBD2. The length of the CDR3 is 14 residues. V shed 6 bases, J shed 6 bases, and the junction held 5 bases outside the gene matches. The germline gives CDR1 WSHSY, CDR2 SAAADI.

The table lists this clonotype with a few counts. V usage is TRBV29-1 and J usage is TRBJ1-1; D is undetermined. The germline CDR1 and CDR2 sequences are SQVTM and ANQGSEA. The CDR3 runs to 10 residues. V lost 5 bases to trimming and J lost 11 bases, with 12 bases between them. The CDR3 loop is CSVLDEEAFF. The CDR3 nucleotides read TGCAGCGTTTTGGACGAGGAGGCTTTCTTT.